The T cell receptor (beta chain) under discussion was sequenced for a study of cytomegalovirus exposure and HLA in healthy donors. Study-level results: Later analysis associated a missense DCLRE1C variant with TCR beta V- and J-gene trimming. The number of N-insertions in an Asian-associated ancestry cluster was reportedly below the roughly 620-donor mean in a later analysis. It was only CMV serostatus that was available as immune exposure information. Investigators reported some 150 TCR beta chains as tied to cytomegalovirus.

A remark on this clone: What it binds is not known.

Both 60 Vbeta primers and 13 Jbeta primers went into the PCR. Only in-frame clones appear in the TCRdb table, and some are missing; sequencing was by immunoSEQ multiplex PCR. The table includes fewer than 250,000 clones, 70% to 80% detected once. The sample consisted of PBMCs. The TCR was taken from a male donor in good health and CMV-seropositive.

The CDR3 coding sequence is TGCAGCGTTGAAGATTTTCAACAGGGCTACAATGAGCAGTTCTTC. This encodes CSVEDFQQGYNEQFF. The rearrangement joins TRBV29-1 to TRBJ2-1; maybe TRBD1 (6 bases). The CDR3 has 15 amino acids. The V and J ends lost 0 bases and 3 bases respectively, with 12 bases between them. Germline-derived CDR1 and CDR2 are SQVTM and ANQGSEA.